The 23 T cell receptor beta chains below all came from one sample that was sequenced in a study of blood T cell repertoires in COVID-19. Profiled with immunoSEQ multiplex PCR; TCRdb holds only in-frame clones, not every one. The repertoire holds about 86,000 clones, with around 89% as singletons. Sequenced material: PBMCs or T cells enriched from blood (not recorded which). These receptors were collected from a woman aged 50 to 60 with acute COVID-19.

The chain carries TRBV4-1 and TRBJ2-7; D is uncertain. The germline CDR1 and CDR2 sequences are MGHRA and YSYEKL. CDR3 size: 11 residues. The V and J ends lost 6 bases and 6 bases respectively, with 9 bases between them. The CDR3 here is CASSWRGEQYF. The CDR3 region has the DNA TGCGCCAGCAGTTGGAGAGGCGAGCAGTACTTC.

This chain joins TRBV7-9 and TRBJ1-1; maybe TRBD1 (5 bases). The germline V gene encodes CDR1 SEHNR and CDR2 FQNEAQ (reference sequence). The CDR3 contains 14 residues. The V gene lost 3 bases and the J gene lost 3 bases, with 11 bases spanning the gap. This CDR3 is CASSLSRGDTEAFF. CDR3 DNA sequence: TGTGCCAGCAGCTTGTCTCGGGGGGACACTGAAGCTTTCTTT.

This rearrangement joins TRBV6-2 or TRBV6-3 to TRBJ2-3, with 7 bases that match TRBD2. V shed 0 bases and J 8 bases; nucleotides not matched to a gene: 2. There are 13 residues in the CDR3. CDR1 MNHEY and CDR2 SVGEGT come from the germline V gene. CDR3 residues: CASSYSSGVTQYF. DNA of the CDR3: TGTGCCAGCAGTTACTCGAGCGGGGTTACGCAGTATTTT.

The chain links TRBV2 to TRBJ2-7, with 8 bases identical to TRBD2. J lost 4 bases, V lost 2 bases, and 4 bases had no gene match. Germline V gene sequence: CDR1 SNHLY, CDR2 FYNNEI. This CDR3 comprises 14 residues. In DNA, the CDR3 is TGTGCCAGCAGTGAACGGGAGGGCAGGTACGAGCAGTACTTC. Protein product: CASSEREGRYEQYF.

This clone was counted a few times. CDR3 region: CASSSSTGTGNTIYF. DNA of the CDR3: TGTGCCAGCAGCTCCTCCACAGGGACTGGAAACACCATATATTTT. The gene calls are TRBV7-6 and TRBJ1-3, with a possible D match to TRBD1 (6 bases). CDR3 length: 15 residues. Trimming removed 4 bases at V and 2 bases at J, with 12 bases between. Germline-derived CDR1 and CDR2 are SGHVS and FNYEAQ.

This rearrangement joins TRBV11-2 to TRBJ2-5; D is uncertain. Per germline, CDR1 SGHAT and CDR2 FQNNGV. The V end lost 2 bases, the J end lost 3 bases, and 10 bases lay between the germline ends. CDR3 length: 14 amino acids. CDR3 sequence: CASSLRLEKETQYF. The DNA for the CDR3 is TGTGCCAGCAGCTTAAGACTGGAGAAAGAGACCCAGTACTTC.

The chain carries TRBV24-1 and TRBJ2-3; 7 bases agree with TRBD1. The trim removed 4 bases at V and 2 bases at J, leaving 8 bases unmatched. Germline CDR1 reads KGHDR; CDR2 reads SFDVKD. The CDR3 length is 16 residues. CDR3 sequence (DNA): TGTGCCACCAGTGACCCGCAGGGGGTCGACACAGATACGCAGTATTTT. It specifies CATSDPQGVDTDTQYF.

This chain links TRBV6-5 with TRBJ1-2, with D perhaps TRBD1 (5 bases). Germline V gene sequence: CDR1 MNHEY, CDR2 SVGAGI. The V gene lost 6 bases and the J gene lost 5 bases, with 13 bases spanning the gap. The CDR3 contains 13 residues. In DNA form, the CDR3 reads TGTGCCAGCAGGCCGGGACTCCGGTATGGCTACACCTTC. Its translation is CASRPGLRYGYTF.

The chain employs TRBV27 and TRBJ2-7; D is possibly TRBD2 (6 bases). The CDR3 has 15 amino acids. V was trimmed by 5 bases and J by 5 bases, leaving 19 bases between them. From germline, CDR1 is MNHEY and CDR2 SMNVEV (reference sequence). CDR3 nucleotides: TGTGCCAGCAGTCACGGGACTGCGAAAGTGGACGAGCAGTACTTC. Translation gives CASSHGTAKVDEQYF.

V usage is TRBV15 and J usage is TRBJ1-5; D might be TRBD1 (6 bases). From germline, CDR1 is LNHNV and CDR2 YYDKDF (reference sequence). The CDR3 extends over 12 amino acids. V lost 7 bases to trimming and J lost 7 bases, with 11 bases between them. CDR3 protein: CATTTGRQPQHF. CDR3 coding DNA: TGTGCCACCACGACAGGCCGACAGCCCCAGCATTTT.

The chain is built from TRBV29-1 and TRBJ2-3; 14 bases are shared with TRBD2. V lost 4 bases and J lost 6; bases outside the gene matches: 3. Germline values: CDR1 SQVTM, CDR2 ANQGSEA. This CDR3 comprises 14 residues. The CDR3 region has the DNA TGCAGCGTTGGACTAGCGGGAGGGCGCGATACGCAGTATTTT. Translated, it gives CSVGLAGGRDTQYF.

The chain links TRBV27 to TRBJ2-7, with D perhaps matching TRBD2 (7 bases). V was pared by 2 bases and J by 3 bases, with 17 bases between. Germline V gene lookup returns CDR1 MNHEY and CDR2 SMNVEV (reference sequence). The CDR3 totals 16 residues. CDR3 protein: CASSLRGGGVNYEQYF. The CDR3 DNA is TGTGCCAGCAGTTTAAGGGGCGGGGGCGTAAACTACGAGCAGTACTTC.

The genes are TRBV18 and TRBJ2-1; D may be TRBD2 (5 bases). This CDR3 region has 15 residues. Germline values: CDR1 KGHSH, CDR2 LQKENI. V lost 5 bases and J lost 4, with 15 bases in between. The CDR3 bases are TGTGCCAGCTCAGCATCCACTAGTGGTTACAATGAGCAGTTCTTC. This sequence encodes CASSASTSGYNEQFF.

The genes are TRBV30 and TRBJ2-7; tentatively, D is TRBD1 (7 bases). Germline V gives CDR1 GTSNPN, CDR2 SVGIG (reference sequence). This CDR3 is 13 amino acids long. The V and J ends lost 4 bases and 3 bases respectively, with 13 bases between them. In DNA form, the CDR3 reads TGTGCCTGGAAGACAGGGAGGCTCTACGAGCAGTACTTC. It specifies CAWKTGRLYEQYF.

The chain links TRBV18 to TRBJ2-1; D is possibly TRBD2 (5 bases). This CDR3 is built from 17 residues. In germline, CDR1 is KGHSH, CDR2 LQKENI. Trimming took 5 bases from V and 3 from J, leaving 20 bases between them. CDR3 bases: TGTGCCAGCTCAATGGAGGCTAGCTTTGGGGACTACAATGAGCAGTTCTTC. This sequence encodes CASSMEASFGDYNEQFF.

The rearrangement links TRBV11-3 to TRBJ2-5; 9 positions agree with TRBD2. Germline CDR1 is SGHNT and CDR2 is YENEEA. V shed 1 base and J 5 bases; nucleotides not matched to a gene: 5. This CDR3 is built from 15 residues. The CDR3: CASSLVAGGWETQYF. As DNA, the CDR3 is TGTGCCAGCAGCTTAGTCGCGGGAGGGTGGGAGACCCAGTACTTC.

The table lists this clone with a count of one. This sequence joins TRBV7-6 and TRBJ2-3; D is possibly TRBD2 (6 bases). Trimming took off 0 bases at V and 5 bases at J, with 12 bases between the two ends. This CDR3 has 15 amino acids. From germline, CDR1 is SGHVS and CDR2 FNYEAQ. The CDR3 is CASSLAGGVKDTQYF. CDR3 nucleotide sequence: TGTGCCAGCAGCTTAGCTGGAGGGGTAAAAGATACGCAGTATTTT.

The chain joins TRBV30 to TRBJ1-5, with D unresolved. Between the trimmed V and J ends, which lost 0 bases and 3 bases, there was a span of 15 bases. The length of the CDR3 is 16 residues. The germline gives CDR1 GTSNPN, CDR2 SVGIG (reference sequence). The CDR3 coding sequence is TGTGCCTGGAGTGTATTCGGCAGAGGTAACAATCAGCCCCAGCATTTT. It codes for CAWSVFGRGNNQPQHF.

Written as DNA, the CDR3 is TGTGCCAGCAGTCAAAACTCTGGGGCCAACGTCCTGACTTTC. Translation: CASSQNSGANVLTF. V is TRBV7-2 and J is TRBJ2-6, with D hard to call. This CDR3 region has 14 residues. Trimming took off 6 bases at V and 0 bases at J, with 6 bases between the two ends. CDR1 SGHTA and CDR2 FQGNSA come from the germline V gene. The full variable domain, completed using reference TRBV7-2 and TRBJ2-6, is GAGVSQSPSNKVTEKGKDVELRCDPISGHTALYWYRQSLGQGLEFLIYFQGNSAPDKSGLPSDRFSAERTGGSVSTLTIQRTQQEDSAVYLCASSQNSGANVLTFGAGSRLTVL.

V and J are TRBV12-3 or TRBV12-4 and TRBJ1-2; D is uncertain. With 6 bases removed from V and 8 bases from J, the gap between germline ends came to 13 bases. The CDR3 consists of 12 residues. The CDR3 bases are TGTGCCAGCAGATCCTACGGGTACGGCTACACCTTC. It encodes CASRSYGYGYTF.

The V call is TRBV19, the J call TRBJ2-2, with TRBD1 as a possible D gene (5 bases). Germline V gives CDR1 LNHDA, CDR2 SQIVND (reference sequence). CDR3 length: 14 residues. Trimming took off 2 bases at V and 5 bases at J, with 9 bases between the two ends. The CDR3 DNA reads as TGTGCCAGTAGTATAATAGGGGCAACCGGGGAGCTGTTTTTT. Translated: CASSIIGATGELFF.

The rearrangement uses TRBV24-1 and TRBJ1-1; the D is unclear. The ends were cut back, 9 bases at V and 1 base at J, with 11 bases in the middle. Germline V gene data show CDR1 as KGHDR and CDR2 as SFDVKD. CDR3 length: 13 amino acids. CDR3: CATRESENTEAFF. The CDR3 DNA is TGTGCCACCCGGGAGAGTGAGAACACTGAAGCTTTCTTT.

This clone was counted between two and nine times. The chain joins TRBV5-1 to TRBJ2-1; 14 nucleotides align to TRBD2. The germline V gene has CDR1 SGHRS and CDR2 YFSETQ. The CDR3 consists of 15 residues. With V trimmed by 4 bases and J by 7 bases, 4 bases remained unmatched. The CDR3 DNA reads TGCGCCAGCAGCGGGGGACTAGCGGGAGAGAATGAGCAGTTCTTC. Translated, it gives CASSGGLAGENEQFF.